The 22 T cell receptor beta chains below were found in one sample sequenced in a study of blood T cell repertoires in COVID-19. Using immunoSEQ multiplex PCR, the repertoire was profiled, and TCRdb retains in-frame clones only, with some absent. Of some 200,000 clones in the sample, 75% to 90% were seen once. Sequenced material: PBMCs or T cells enriched from blood (not recorded which). These receptors all come from a woman younger than 35 in a cohort exposed to, infected with or recovered from COVID-19 (not recorded which).

The chain joins TRBV9 to TRBJ2-2; 7 bases match TRBD2. The J segment lost 3 bases and the V segment lost 5 bases, leaving 16 bases of the junction unmatched. The CDR3 totals 18 residues. Germline CDR1 reads SGDLS; CDR2 reads YYNGEE. The CDR3 region has the DNA TGTGCCAGCAGGCACGGGGATATAGCGGGCCTCGACACCGGGGAGCTGTTTTTT. Amino acid sequence: CASRHGDIAGLDTGELFF.

The CDR3 here is CASSQDLVPSSYNEQFF. The CDR3 DNA reads TGTGCCAGCAGCCAAGATTTGGTTCCCAGCTCCTACAATGAGCAGTTCTTC. The V and J genes are TRBV14 and TRBJ2-1; unclear D gene. Germline loops: CDR1 SGHDN, CDR2 FVKESK. This CDR3 has 17 residues. Between the trimmed V and J ends, which lost 0 bases and 0 bases, there was a span of 12 bases.

The V call is TRBV28, the J call TRBJ2-1; D is unresolved. V lost 6 bases to trimming and J lost 10 bases, with 10 bases between them. The CDR3 covers 11 residues. CDR1 is MDHEN, CDR2 SYDVKM, per germline. CDR3 in amino acids: CASSRPGEQFF. The CDR3 nucleotides are TGTGCCAGCAGCCGCCCCGGGGAGCAGTTCTTC.

The chain uses TRBV30 and TRBJ2-3; TRBD2 matches 7 bases. This CDR3 region has 14 residues. Germline lookup yields CDR1 GTSNPN and CDR2 SVGIG (reference sequence). J was trimmed by 5 bases and V by 3 bases; bases with no gene match: 8. Written as DNA, the CDR3 is TGTGCCTGGAGGGGAGGGCTAGCCGTAGATACGCAGTATTTT. It codes for CAWRGGLAVDTQYF.

This clone appeared a single time. This chain connects TRBV25-1 to TRBJ1-5; 7 positions match TRBD1. This CDR3 is built from 13 residues. CDR1 and CDR2 (germline): MGHDK, SYGVNS. V gave up 6 bases and J gave up 4 bases; unmatched junction bases: 3. DNA of the CDR3: TGTGCCAGCAGCCCAGGGGGGAATCAGCCCCAGCATTTT. It specifies CASSPGGNQPQHF.

This rearrangement joins TRBV20-1 to TRBJ1-1; a weak D match, TRBD1 (5 bases). Deletions cut 3 bases from V and 0 bases from J, with 14 bases between. The length of the CDR3 is 15 residues. Germline values: CDR1 DFQATT, CDR2 SNEGSKA (reference sequence). The CDR3 spells CSASPPDKMNTEAFF. In nucleotides, the CDR3 is TGCAGTGCTAGTCCACCGGACAAGATGAACACTGAAGCTTTCTTT.

The V gene is TRBV11-2, the J gene TRBJ1-3, with D perhaps TRBD1 (6 bases). CDR3 length: 16 residues. Germline CDR1 and CDR2: SGHAT and FQNNGV. The V end was cut by 1 base, the J end by 0 bases, with 10 bases between. The CDR3 DNA sequence: TGTGCCAGCAGCTTAGCTACAGGGTACTCTGGAAACACCATATATTTT. It specifies CASSLATGYSGNTIYF.

The chain employs TRBV7-9 and TRBJ2-2; tentative D call: TRBD2 (5 bases). This CDR3 is built from 16 residues. V dropped 6 bases and J dropped 5 bases, with 19 bases sitting between them. Germline V lookup: CDR1 SEHNR, CDR2 FQNEAQ (reference sequence). CDR3 coding DNA: TGTGCCAGCAGTTCGAGCGGTGGAGTATATACCGGGGAGCTGTTTTTT. Protein: CASSSSGGVYTGELFF.

This sequence joins TRBV3-1 (or the pseudogene TRBV3-2) and TRBJ2-1; D possibly corresponds to TRBD2 (6 bases). Per germline, CDR1 LGHDT and CDR2 YNNKEL (reference sequence). The V and J ends lost 1 base and 7 bases respectively, with 11 bases between them. This CDR3 is built from 14 residues. The CDR3 spells CASSQVGGRNEQFF. DNA of the CDR3: TGTGCCAGCAGCCAAGTCGGAGGGAGGAATGAGCAGTTCTTC.

The genes are TRBV13 and TRBJ2-1; 11 bases are a match to TRBD1. The CDR3 loop spans 15 amino acids. Germline V gene sequence: CDR1 PRHDT, CDR2 FYEKMQ (reference sequence). Losses at the gene ends were 5 bases for V and 8 bases for J; bases not matched to a gene: 8. The CDR3 reads CASSVGQGVVDEQFF. The CDR3 nucleotides are TGTGCCAGCAGCGTGGGACAGGGGGTCGTGGATGAGCAGTTCTTC.

V usage is TRBV11-1 and J usage is TRBJ1-1; no firm D call. The V gene's germline CDR1 is SGHAT and CDR2 FQDESV (reference sequence). This CDR3 contains 15 residues. Trimming took 3 bases from V and 4 from J, leaving 15 bases between them. The CDR3 nucleotides read TGTGCCAGCAGCTTGTCCCGCACCGGTAGCACTGAAGCTTTCTTT. This gives the protein CASSLSRTGSTEAFF. The entire variable domain, with the rest obtained from reference TRBV11-1 and TRBJ1-1, is as follows: EAEVAQSPRYKITEKSQAVAFWCDPISGHATLYWYRQILGQGPELLVQFQDESVVDDSQLPKDRFSAERLKGVDSTLKIQPAELGDSAMYLCASSLSRTGSTEAFFGQGTRLTVV.

This sequence joins TRBV18 and TRBJ2-7; weak D call: TRBD1 (5 bases). The length of the CDR3 is 14 residues. V was pared by 2 bases and J by 3 bases, with 11 bases between. Germline CDR1 is KGHSH and CDR2 is LQKENI. DNA of the CDR3: TGTGCCAGCTCACCAGGGGCCAACAACTACGAGCAGTACTTC. Translated: CASSPGANNYEQYF.

The chain uses TRBV5-1 and TRBJ2-7; 9 bases align to TRBD1. CDR1 and CDR2 from the germline V gene are SGHRS and YFSETQ. With 4 bases clipped from V and 5 bases from J, the junction kept 4 bases outside the gene matches. This CDR3 comprises 13 residues. CDR3 nucleotides: TGCGCCAGCAGCGGACAGGGGAGCGACGAGCAGTACTTC. This encodes CASSGQGSDEQYF.

The CDR3 reads CASSHSRARERYEQYF. The CDR3, as DNA: TGTGCCAGCAGCCATTCCCGGGCCCGGGAGCGATACGAGCAGTACTTC. This chain uses TRBV4-2 with TRBJ2-7, with a weak D call TRBD2 (6 bases). Per the germline V gene, CDR1 is LGHNA and CDR2 is YNFKEQ. CDR3 size: 16 residues. Trimming cost V 3 bases and J 4 bases, with 19 bases left between them.

The J gene is TRBJ1-5, the V gene TRBV10-3, with D possibly matching TRBD1 (6 bases). Germline CDR1 reads ENHRY; CDR2 reads SYGVKD. This CDR3 contains 13 residues. Trimming left V 7 bases short and J 3 bases short, with 10 bases between. CDR3 residues: CAITDSTNQPQHF. CDR3 coding DNA: TGTGCCATCACGGACAGCACCAATCAGCCCCAGCATTTT.

The chain recombines TRBV5-1 with TRBJ2-7; 7 bases align to TRBD2. Germline V gene data show CDR1 as SGHRS and CDR2 as YFSETQ. The ends lost 2 bases at V and 2 bases at J; junction bases unmatched: 4. The CDR3 length is 14 residues. In nucleotides, the CDR3 is TGCGCCAGCAGCTTAACTAGCGCTGCCTACGAGCAGTACTTC. Translation: CASSLTSAAYEQYF.

This chain joins TRBV4-1 and TRBJ2-1; D is perhaps TRBD1 (5 bases). The CDR3 is made up of 15 amino acids. Trimming took 2 bases from V and 5 from J, leaving 13 bases between them. Looked up from germline, CDR1 is MGHRA and CDR2 is YSYEKL. Here the CDR3 reads CASSQIGQGNNEQFF. The CDR3 DNA is TGCGCCAGCAGCCAAATTGGGCAGGGAAACAATGAGCAGTTCTTC.

The chain combines TRBV9 with TRBJ2-2, with D perhaps matching TRBD2 (6 bases). Trimming pared 5 bases from V and 7 bases from J, leaving 18 bases between. The CDR3 spans 15 residues. Germline CDR1 reads SGDLS; CDR2 reads YYNGEE. The DNA of the CDR3 is TGTGCCAGCAGGACCGGGACTGGGGGTGGCGGGGAGCTGTTTTTT. Its protein product is CASRTGTGGGGELFF.

The chain links TRBV14 to TRBJ2-7; D not certain. The CDR3 sequence is 13 residues long. Germline lookup yields CDR1 SGHDN and CDR2 FVKESK. V was pared by 0 bases and J by 4 bases, with 7 bases between. Here the CDR3 reads CASSQDPQYEQYF. The CDR3 bases are TGTGCCAGCAGCCAAGACCCACAGTACGAGCAGTACTTC.

The chain combines TRBV3-1 (or the pseudogene TRBV3-2) with TRBJ2-7; TRBD2 matches at 11 bases. Germline lookup yields CDR1 LGHDT and CDR2 YNNKEL (reference sequence). The CDR3 extends over 18 amino acids. V lost 1 base to trimming and J lost 6 bases; unmatched junction nucleotides: 14. The CDR3 DNA is TGTGCCAGCAGCCAAGGGTGGGGACTAGCGGCTGACATGGGCGAGCAGTACTTC. It encodes CASSQGWGLAADMGEQYF.

As DNA, the CDR3 is TGTGCCAGCAGCTCCCGGACAGGGCCCCCGCCGGCCCACACAGATACGCAGTATTTT. It is translated as CASSSRTGPPPAHTDTQYF. The chain employs TRBV9 and TRBJ2-3; TRBD1 matches at 8 bases. The length of the CDR3 is 19 residues. The germline V gene encodes CDR1 SGDLS and CDR2 YYNGEE. The V segment lost 4 bases and the J segment 2 bases; nucleotides outside the gene matches: 18.

The rearrangement uses TRBV30 and TRBJ2-1; D perhaps matches TRBD1 (5 bases). Trimming left V 7 bases short and J 1 base short, with 8 bases between. The CDR3 totals 12 residues. Germline-derived CDR1 and CDR2 are GTSNPN and SVGIG (reference sequence). This chain's CDR3 is CAYDRSYNEQFF. DNA for the CDR3: TGTGCCTACGACAGATCCTACAATGAGCAGTTCTTC.